This T cell receptor beta chain was obtained from a study of blood T cell repertoires in COVID-19. Trimming took off 3 bases at V and 4 bases at J, with 10 bases between the two ends. CDR3 length: 14 residues. CDR1 is MNHEY, CDR2 SMNVEV, per germline (reference sequence). Clones were read by immunoSEQ multiplex PCR, and TCRdb kept only the in-frame ones, dropping some. The data contain 200,000 to 300,000 clones, around 87% of them singletons. This clone was observed a handful of times. The rearrangement links TRBV27 to TRBJ2-1; the D gene is possibly TRBD1 (5 bases). The material sequenced was peripheral blood. The sequence was collected from a woman in her 50s with acute or convalescent COVID-19. The CDR3 DNA sequence: TGTGCCAGCAGTTTGCCAGGGAAATACAATGAGCAGTTCTTC. The encoded protein is CASSLPGKYNEQFF.